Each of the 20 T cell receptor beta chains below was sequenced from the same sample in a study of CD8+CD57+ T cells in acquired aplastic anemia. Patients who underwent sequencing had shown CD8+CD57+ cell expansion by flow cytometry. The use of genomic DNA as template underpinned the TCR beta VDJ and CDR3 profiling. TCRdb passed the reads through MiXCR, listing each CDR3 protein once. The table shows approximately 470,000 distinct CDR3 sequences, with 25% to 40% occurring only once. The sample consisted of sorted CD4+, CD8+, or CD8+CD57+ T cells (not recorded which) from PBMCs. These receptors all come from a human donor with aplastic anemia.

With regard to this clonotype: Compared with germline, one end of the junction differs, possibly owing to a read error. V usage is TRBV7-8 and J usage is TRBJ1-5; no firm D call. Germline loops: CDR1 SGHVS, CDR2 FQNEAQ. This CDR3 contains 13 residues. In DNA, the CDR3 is TGTGCCAGCAGGGCAGGCGGGGATCAGCTCCAGCATTTT. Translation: CASRAGGDQLQHF.

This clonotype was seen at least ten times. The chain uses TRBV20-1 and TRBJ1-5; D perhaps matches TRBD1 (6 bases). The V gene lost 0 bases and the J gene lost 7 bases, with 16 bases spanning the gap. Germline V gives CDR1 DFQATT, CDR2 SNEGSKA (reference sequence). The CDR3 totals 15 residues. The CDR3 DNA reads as TGCAGTGCTAGAGATAGGACAGTAAGTTCACAGCCCCAGCATTTT. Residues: CSARDRTVSSQPQHF.

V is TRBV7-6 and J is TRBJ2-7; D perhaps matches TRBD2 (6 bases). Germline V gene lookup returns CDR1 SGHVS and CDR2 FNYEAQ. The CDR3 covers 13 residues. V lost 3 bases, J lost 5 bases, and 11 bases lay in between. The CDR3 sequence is CASSFVGGNEQYF. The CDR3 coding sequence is TGTGCCAGCAGCTTCGTCGGGGGTAACGAGCAGTACTTC.

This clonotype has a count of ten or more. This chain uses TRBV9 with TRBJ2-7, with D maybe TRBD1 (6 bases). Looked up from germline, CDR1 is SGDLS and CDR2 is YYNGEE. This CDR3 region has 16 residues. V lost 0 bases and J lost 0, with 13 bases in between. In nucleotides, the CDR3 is TGTGCCAGCAGCGTAGGTCCGGGGACACCCTCCTACGAGCAGTACTTC. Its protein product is CASSVGPGTPSYEQYF. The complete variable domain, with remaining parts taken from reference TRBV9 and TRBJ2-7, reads DSGVTQTPKHLITATGQRVTLRCSPRSGDLSVYWYQQSLDQGLQFLIQYYNGEERAKGNILERFSAQQFPDLHSELNLSSLELGDSALYFCASSVGPGTPSYEQYFGPGTRLTVT.

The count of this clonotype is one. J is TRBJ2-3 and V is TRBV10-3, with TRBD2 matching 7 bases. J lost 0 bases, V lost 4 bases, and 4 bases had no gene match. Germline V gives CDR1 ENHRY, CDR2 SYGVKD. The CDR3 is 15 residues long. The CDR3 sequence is CAISASGASTDTQYF. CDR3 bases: TGTGCCATCAGTGCTAGCGGAGCAAGCACAGATACGCAGTATTTT.

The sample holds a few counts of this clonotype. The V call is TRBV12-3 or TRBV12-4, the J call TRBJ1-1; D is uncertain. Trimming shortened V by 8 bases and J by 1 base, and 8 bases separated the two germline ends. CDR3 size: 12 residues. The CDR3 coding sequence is TGTGCCAGCGGATTTCCGAACACTGAAGCTTTCTTT. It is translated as CASGFPNTEAFF.

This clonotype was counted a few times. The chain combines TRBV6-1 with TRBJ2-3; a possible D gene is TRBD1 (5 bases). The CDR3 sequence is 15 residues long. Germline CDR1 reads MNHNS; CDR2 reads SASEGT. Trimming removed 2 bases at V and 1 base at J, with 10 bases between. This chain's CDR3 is CASSETTDGTDTQYF. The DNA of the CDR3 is TGTGCCAGCAGTGAAACGACAGACGGCACAGATACGCAGTATTTT.

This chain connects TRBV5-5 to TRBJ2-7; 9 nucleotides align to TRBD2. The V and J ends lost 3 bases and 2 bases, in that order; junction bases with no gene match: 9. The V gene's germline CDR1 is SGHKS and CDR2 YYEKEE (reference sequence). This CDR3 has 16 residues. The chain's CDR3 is CASSSQLRGGTYEQYF. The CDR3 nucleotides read TGTGCCAGCAGCTCCCAATTGCGGGGGGGGACCTACGAGCAGTACTTC.

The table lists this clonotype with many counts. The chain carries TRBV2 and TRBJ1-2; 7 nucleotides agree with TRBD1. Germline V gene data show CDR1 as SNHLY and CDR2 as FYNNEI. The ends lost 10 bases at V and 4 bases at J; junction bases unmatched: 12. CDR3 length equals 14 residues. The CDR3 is CATLLVDRSYGYTF. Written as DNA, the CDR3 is TGTGCCACCCTGCTGGTGGACAGGAGCTATGGCTACACCTTC.

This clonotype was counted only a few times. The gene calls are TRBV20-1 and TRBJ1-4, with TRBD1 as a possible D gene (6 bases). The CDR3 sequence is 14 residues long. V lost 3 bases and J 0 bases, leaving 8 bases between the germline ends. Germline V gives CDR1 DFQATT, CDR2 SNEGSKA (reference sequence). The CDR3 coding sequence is TGCAGTGCTAGCTCAGGGGCAACTAATGAAAAACTGTTTTTT. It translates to CSASSGATNEKLFF.

In nucleotides, the CDR3 is TGTGCCAGTAGTTCTTCGTCTGTGGCCGGGGAGCTGTTTTTT. Amino acids: CASSSSSVAGELFF. The genes are TRBV19 and TRBJ2-2; no clear D gene. The length of the CDR3 is 14 residues. Germline V gene sequence: CDR1 LNHDA, CDR2 SQIVND (reference sequence). The V end was cut by 5 bases, the J end by 6 bases, with 13 bases between.

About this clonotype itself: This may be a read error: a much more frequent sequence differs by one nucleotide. CDR3 residues: CASSVRDYYGYTF. The CDR3 DNA reads as TGCGCCAGCAGCGTCAGGGATTACTATGGCTACACCTTC. The rearrangement uses TRBV5-1 and TRBJ1-2, with a possible D match to TRBD1 (5 bases). The CDR3 spans 13 residues. The germline V gene has CDR1 SGHRS and CDR2 YFSETQ. Trimming shortened V by 4 bases and J by 3 bases, and 10 bases separated the two germline ends. The whole variable domain, remainder taken from reference TRBV5-1 and TRBJ1-2, is KAGVTQTPRYLIKTRGQQVTLSCSPISGHRSVSWYQQTPGQGLQFLFEYFSETQRNKGNFPGRFSGRQFSNSRSEMNVSTLELGDSALYLCASSVRDYYGYTFGSGTRLTVV.

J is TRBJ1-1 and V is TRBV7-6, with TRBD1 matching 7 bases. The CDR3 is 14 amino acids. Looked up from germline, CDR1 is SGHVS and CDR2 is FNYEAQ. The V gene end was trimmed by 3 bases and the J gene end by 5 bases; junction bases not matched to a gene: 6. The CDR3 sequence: CASSLQGGMTEAFF. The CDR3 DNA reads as TGTGCCAGCAGCTTGCAGGGGGGAATGACTGAAGCTTTCTTT.

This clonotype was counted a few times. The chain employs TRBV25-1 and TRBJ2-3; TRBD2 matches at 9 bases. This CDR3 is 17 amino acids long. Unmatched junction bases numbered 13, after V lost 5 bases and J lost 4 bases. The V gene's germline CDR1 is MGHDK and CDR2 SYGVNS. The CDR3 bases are TGTGCCAGCAGTCTCCTAGTGGCGGGGGGGAGCTCAGATACGCAGTATTTT. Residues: CASSLLVAGGSSDTQYF.

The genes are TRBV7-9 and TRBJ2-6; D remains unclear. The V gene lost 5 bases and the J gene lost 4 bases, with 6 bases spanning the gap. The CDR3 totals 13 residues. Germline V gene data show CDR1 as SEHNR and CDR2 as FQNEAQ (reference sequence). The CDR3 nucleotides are TGTGCCAGCAGCACGTGGGGGGCCAACGTCCTGACTTTC. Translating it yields CASSTWGANVLTF.

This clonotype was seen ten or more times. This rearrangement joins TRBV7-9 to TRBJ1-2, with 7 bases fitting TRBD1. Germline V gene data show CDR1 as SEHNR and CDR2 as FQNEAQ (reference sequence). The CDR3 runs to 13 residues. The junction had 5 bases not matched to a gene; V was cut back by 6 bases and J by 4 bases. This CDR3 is CASSRTGLYGYTF. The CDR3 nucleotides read TGTGCCAGCAGTCGGACAGGCCTCTATGGCTACACCTTC.

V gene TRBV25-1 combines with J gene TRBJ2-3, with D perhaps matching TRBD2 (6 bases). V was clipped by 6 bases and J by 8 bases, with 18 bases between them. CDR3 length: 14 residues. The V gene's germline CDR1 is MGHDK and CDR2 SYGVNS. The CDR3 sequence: CASSLVPGGGTQYF. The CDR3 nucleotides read TGTGCCAGCAGCCTGGTTCCCGGGGGTGGTACGCAGTATTTT.

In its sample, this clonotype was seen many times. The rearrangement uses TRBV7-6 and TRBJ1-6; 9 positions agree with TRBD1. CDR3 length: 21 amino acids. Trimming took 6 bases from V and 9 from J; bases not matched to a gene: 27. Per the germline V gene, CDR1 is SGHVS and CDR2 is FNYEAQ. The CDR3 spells CASSFDPGTGFTDLYGSPLHF. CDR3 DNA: TGTGCCAGCAGTTTCGACCCCGGGACAGGGTTTACCGACTTGTACGGTTCACCCCTCCACTTT.

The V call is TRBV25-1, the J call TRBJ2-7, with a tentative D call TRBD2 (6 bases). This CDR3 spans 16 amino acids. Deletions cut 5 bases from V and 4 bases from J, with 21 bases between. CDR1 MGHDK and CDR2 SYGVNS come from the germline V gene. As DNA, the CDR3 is TGTGCCAGCAGTCATGGATTCCGGGACTCTTTATACGAGCAGTACTTC. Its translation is CASSHGFRDSLYEQYF.

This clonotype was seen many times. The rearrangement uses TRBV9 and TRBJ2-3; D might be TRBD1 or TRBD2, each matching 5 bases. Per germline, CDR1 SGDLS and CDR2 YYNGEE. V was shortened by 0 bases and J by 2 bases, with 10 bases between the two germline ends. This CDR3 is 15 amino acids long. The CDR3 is CASSVVGTSTDTQYF. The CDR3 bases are TGTGCCAGCAGCGTAGTAGGGACCTCCACAGATACGCAGTATTTT.